This T cell receptor beta chain was identified during a study of blood T cell repertoires in COVID-19. TCRdb keeps only in-frame clones here, not all; method: immunoSEQ multiplex PCR. This sample has under 250,000 clones, with roughly 77% found just once. The length of the CDR3 is 15 residues. Trimming at V came to 4 bases and at J to 7 bases, leaving 7 bases not matched to a gene. Germline V lookup: CDR1 SGHNT, CDR2 YYREEE (reference sequence). The chain recombines TRBV5-4 with TRBJ2-7; TRBD2 aligns across 14 bases. The TCR originated in a woman aged 40-49 years with COVID-19, enrolled during active disease. Sequencing used peripheral blood. For the CDR3, the DNA is TGTGCCAGCAGCCAGGGACTAGCGGGAGAGCAGGAGCAGTACTTC. This gives the protein CASSQGLAGEQEQYF. Complete variable domain (other parts from reference TRBV5-4 and TRBJ2-7): ETGVTQSPTHLIKTRGQQVTLRCSSQSGHNTVSWYQQALGQGPQFIFQYYREEENGRGNFPPRFSGLQFPNYSSELNVNALELDDSALYLCASSQGLAGEQEQYFGPGTRLTVT.